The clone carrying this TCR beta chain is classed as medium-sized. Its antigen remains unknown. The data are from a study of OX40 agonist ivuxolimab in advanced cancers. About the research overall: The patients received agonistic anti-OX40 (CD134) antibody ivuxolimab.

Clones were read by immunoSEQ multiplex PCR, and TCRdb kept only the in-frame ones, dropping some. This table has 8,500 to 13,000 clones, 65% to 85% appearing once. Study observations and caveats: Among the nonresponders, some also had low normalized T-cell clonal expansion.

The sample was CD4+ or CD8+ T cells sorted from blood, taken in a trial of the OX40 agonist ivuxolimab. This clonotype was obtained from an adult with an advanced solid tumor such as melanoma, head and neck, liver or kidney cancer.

CDR3 bases: TGTGCCAGCGGGTTGGAGTCCGAGCAGTACTTC. Translated, it gives CASGLESEQYF. J is TRBJ2-7 and V is TRBV5-6; D is ambiguous. V was trimmed by 7 bases and J by 6 bases, leaving 11 bases between them. The CDR3 spans 11 residues. Germline loops: CDR1 SGHDT, CDR2 YYEEEE. Complete variable domain (other parts from reference TRBV5-6 and TRBJ2-7): DAGVTQSPTHLIKTRGQQVTLRCSPKSGHDTVSWYQQALGQGPQFIFQYYEEEERQRGNFPDRFSGHQFPNYSSELNVNALLLGDSALYLCASGLESEQYFGPGTRLTVT.